This T cell receptor beta chain is drawn from a study of T-cell memory formation after mild COVID-19. Germline CDR1 and CDR2: SEHNR and FQNEAQ (reference sequence). The CDR3 has 14 residues. Trimming pared 5 bases from V and 0 bases from J, leaving 11 bases between. Constant-segment-primed 5'RACE gave TCR alpha and TCR beta cDNA libraries with sample barcodes and UMIs. Using its own MiXCR run on the 5' RACE reads, TCRdb lists one record per CDR3 protein. Of 85,000 to 120,000 distinct CDR3 sequences in the sample, about an eighth were seen once. The gene calls are TRBV7-9 and TRBJ2-7; a weak D match, TRBD1 (6 bases). Sequencing input: PBMCs or a T cell subset sorted from them (not recorded which). This TCR was sampled from an adult woman who had mild COVID-19 (a few samples of this study predate the infection). Cell type and time point are not known. The CDR3 nucleotides read TGTGCCAGCAGCCCGCAGGGGAACTCCTACGAGCAGTACTTC. This codes for CASSPQGNSYEQYF. The whole variable domain, remainder taken from reference TRBV7-9 and TRBJ2-7, is DTGVSQNPRHKITKRGQNVTFRCDPISEHNRLYWYRQTLGQGPEFLTYFQNEAQLEKSRLLSDRFSAERPKGSFSTLEIQRTEQGDSAMYLCASSPQGNSYEQYFGPGTRLTVT.